Listed below are T cell receptor beta chains from one sample, sequenced in a study of CD8+ T cells in alopecia areata. Produced via immunoSEQ multiplex PCR; TCRdb's table is partial and in-frame only. The repertoire holds over 150,000 clones, with approximately 55% as singletons. Material: CD8+ T cells sorted from blood, obtained at week 24, from a patient treated with tofacitinib. Every receptor here comes from a human donor with alopecia areata. CDR3s include the opening cysteine and the closing phenylalanine or tryptophan. A D gene is named only where the DNA matches it firmly. Clone sizes are given selectively: once, few, many, or a class where the clone is expanded.

CDR3 protein: CASTRAGSYEQYF
CDR3 DNA: TGTGCCAGCACCAGGGCTGGGTCTTACGAGCAGTACTTC
clone size: NA
V gene: TRBV2
J gene: TRBJ2-7
D gene: NA

CDR3 protein: CASSSRLAGGYEQYF
CDR3 DNA: TGTGCCAGCAGCTCCCGACTAGCGGGGGGCTACGAGCAGTACTTC
clone size: NA
V gene: TRBV7-2
J gene: TRBJ2-7
D gene: TRBD2

CDR3 protein: CASGGGYEQYF
CDR3 DNA: TGTGCCAGTGGCGGGGGCTACGAGCAGTACTTC
clone size: few
V gene: TRBV27
J gene: TRBJ2-7
D gene: TRBD2

CDR3 protein: CASSPGVGALHEQYF
CDR3 DNA: TGTGCCAGCAGCCCCGGGGTGGGGGCGTTACACGAGCAGTACTTC
clone size: NA
V gene: TRBV11-2
J gene: TRBJ2-7
D gene: NA

CDR3 protein: CSVVSGGGVETQYF
CDR3 DNA: TGCAGCGTTGTTAGCGGGGGGGGTGTTGAGACCCAGTACTTC
clone size: few
V gene: TRBV29-1
J gene: TRBJ2-5
D gene: TRBD2

CDR3 protein: CASSEGQGGAYGYTF
CDR3 DNA: TGTGCCAGCAGTGAAGGTCAGGGTGGGGCGTATGGCTACACCTTC
clone size: NA
V gene: TRBV2
J gene: TRBJ1-2
D gene: NA

CDR3 protein: CASSQIDRGLTDTQYF
CDR3 DNA: TGTGCCAGCAGCCAAATTGACAGGGGGCTGACAGATACGCAGTATTTT
clone size: NA
V gene: TRBV7-9
J gene: TRBJ2-3
D gene: TRBD1

CDR3 protein: CASSQDPQAGVQPQHF
CDR3 DNA: TGCGCCAGCAGCCAAGATCCCCAGGCGGGGGTGCAGCCCCAGCATTTT
clone size: NA
V gene: TRBV4-1
J gene: TRBJ1-5
D gene: NA

CDR3 protein: CASSPTGGNSYNEQFF
CDR3 DNA: TGTGCCAGCAGCCCAACAGGGGGCAACTCCTACAATGAGCAGTTCTTC
clone size: NA
V gene: TRBV7-9
J gene: TRBJ2-1
D gene: TRBD1

CDR3 protein: CASTERAGPGLTTDTQYF
CDR3 DNA: TGCGCCAGCACCGAGAGAGCGGGGCCAGGTTTAACCACAGATACGCAGTATTTT
clone size: few
V gene: TRBV10-2
J gene: TRBJ2-3
D gene: TRBD2

CDR3 protein: CASSLRERINEKLFF
CDR3 DNA: TGCGCCAGCAGCCTCCGGGAACGGATTAATGAAAAACTGTTTTTT
clone size: NA
V gene: TRBV5-1
J gene: TRBJ1-4
D gene: NA

CDR3 protein: CASNILQGAEDNEQFF
CDR3 DNA: TGTGCCAGCAATATCCTACAGGGGGCAGAGGACAATGAGCAGTTCTTC
clone size: NA
V gene: TRBV2
J gene: TRBJ2-1
D gene: TRBD1

CDR3 protein: CASSPGLAGPRRTDTQYF
CDR3 DNA: TGTGCCAGCAGCCCAGGACTAGCGGGGCCCAGGAGGACAGATACGCAGTATTTT
clone size: NA
V gene: TRBV7-6
J gene: TRBJ2-3
D gene: TRBD2

CDR3 protein: CASSSDRQLYNSPLHF
CDR3 DNA: TGTGCCAGCAGTTCAGACCGACAGCTCTATAATTCACCCCTCCACTTT
clone size: NA
V gene: TRBV5-6
J gene: TRBJ1-6
D gene: NA

CDR3 protein: CASKDHSYEQYF
CDR3 DNA: TGTGCCAGCAAGGACCACTCCTACGAGCAGTACTTC
clone size: NA
V gene: TRBV27
J gene: TRBJ2-7
D gene: NA

CDR3 protein: CASSPWTSGGIEQFF
CDR3 DNA: TGCGCCAGCAGCCCTTGGACTAGCGGGGGAATCGAGCAGTTCTTC
clone size: NA
V gene: TRBV4-3
J gene: TRBJ2-1
D gene: TRBD2

CDR3 protein: CASSQDGEGAYGYTF
CDR3 DNA: TGTGCCAGCAGCCAAGATGGGGAGGGGGCCTATGGCTACACCTTC
clone size: NA
V gene: TRBV4-2
J gene: TRBJ1-2
D gene: TRBD1

CDR3 protein: CASSGDRDQPQHF
CDR3 DNA: TGTGCCAGCAGTGGGGACAGGGATCAGCCCCAGCATTTT
clone size: few
V gene: TRBV2
J gene: TRBJ1-5
D gene: TRBD1

CDR3 protein: CASRPREGVSKNIQYF
CDR3 DNA: TGTGCCAGCAGACCACGCGAGGGGGTGTCCAAAAACATTCAGTACTTC
clone size: NA
V gene: TRBV13
J gene: TRBJ2-4
D gene: NA

CDR3 protein: CASSPGQGFEKLFF
CDR3 DNA: TGTGCCAGCAGCCCCGGGCAGGGATTTGAAAAACTGTTTTTT
clone size: NA
V gene: TRBV7-6
J gene: TRBJ1-4
D gene: NA

CDR3 protein: CASSYGSARNTEAFF
CDR3 DNA: TGTGCCAGCAGTTACGGCTCCGCACGAAACACTGAAGCTTTCTTT
clone size: NA
V gene: TRBV6-5
J gene: TRBJ1-1
D gene: NA

CDR3 protein: CGTGQHPYEQYF
CDR3 DNA: TGTGGGACGGGACAACACCCCTACGAGCAGTACTTC
clone size: few
V gene: TRBV27
J gene: TRBJ2-7
D gene: NA

CDR3 protein: CASSQDNQPQHF
CDR3 DNA: TGCGCCAGCAGCCAAGATAATCAGCCCCAGCATTTT
clone size: NA
V gene: TRBV4-1
J gene: TRBJ1-5
D gene: NA

CDR3 protein: CASGILGDRKYGYTF
CDR3 DNA: TGTGCTAGTGGGATACTGGGGGACAGGAAATATGGCTACACCTTC
clone size: NA
V gene: TRBV12-5
J gene: TRBJ1-2
D gene: TRBD1

CDR3 protein: CASSPNAGPSYEQYF
CDR3 DNA: TGCGCCAGCAGCCCAAACGCGGGGCCCTCCTACGAGCAGTACTTC
clone size: NA
V gene: TRBV4-1
J gene: TRBJ2-7
D gene: NA

CDR3 protein: CASSWGGNLRTEETQYF
CDR3 DNA: TGTGCCAGCAGTTGGGGGGGGAATCTAAGGACAGAAGAGACCCAGTACTTC
clone size: NA
V gene: TRBV27
J gene: TRBJ2-5
D gene: NA

CDR3 protein: CASSQDSGQGSEAFF
CDR3 DNA: TGCGCCAGCAGCCAAGATTCGGGACAGGGCTCTGAAGCTTTCTTT
clone size: few
V gene: TRBV4-3
J gene: TRBJ1-1
D gene: TRBD1

CDR3 protein: CASSQVRGEYDTQYF
CDR3 DNA: TGCGCCAGCAGCCAAGTTCGGGGGGAGTACGATACGCAGTATTTT
clone size: NA
V gene: TRBV4-1
J gene: TRBJ2-3
D gene: TRBD2

CDR3 protein: CASSLGGGADTQYF
CDR3 DNA: TGTGCCAGCAGCTTAGGAGGCGGGGCAGATACGCAGTATTTT
clone size: NA
V gene: TRBV7-2
J gene: TRBJ2-3
D gene: NA

CDR3 protein: CATRQNEKLFF
CDR3 DNA: TGTGCCACCAGGCAGAATGAAAAACTGTTTTTT
clone size: NA
V gene: TRBV15
J gene: TRBJ1-4
D gene: NA

CDR3 protein: CASSLGTGSSETQYF
CDR3 DNA: TGCGCCAGCAGCCTGGGGACAGGGTCTTCAGAGACCCAGTACTTC
clone size: NA
V gene: TRBV4-3
J gene: TRBJ2-5
D gene: TRBD1

CDR3 protein: CASSLEGREQFF
CDR3 DNA: TGTGCCAGCAGCTTGGAGGGCCGTGAGCAGTTCTTC
clone size: NA
V gene: TRBV5-6
J gene: TRBJ2-1
D gene: NA

CDR3 protein: CAWTGTTDTQYF
CDR3 DNA: TGTGCCTGGACAGGAACCACAGATACGCAGTATTTT
clone size: few
V gene: TRBV30
J gene: TRBJ2-3
D gene: NA

CDR3 protein: CASSEAGQGAPTGELFF
CDR3 DNA: TGTGCCAGCAGTGAAGCGGGACAGGGGGCGCCGACCGGGGAGCTGTTTTTT
clone size: NA
V gene: TRBV2
J gene: TRBJ2-2
D gene: TRBD1

CDR3 protein: CASSVSSEYEQYF
CDR3 DNA: TGCGCCAGCAGCGTATCTAGCGAGTACGAGCAGTACTTC
clone size: NA
V gene: TRBV5-1
J gene: TRBJ2-7
D gene: NA

CDR3 protein: CASSLKPLGTSRNEQFF
CDR3 DNA: TGTGCCAGCAGCCTAAAACCATTGGGGACTAGCCGCAATGAGCAGTTCTTC
clone size: few
V gene: TRBV11-1
J gene: TRBJ2-1
D gene: TRBD2

CDR3 protein: CASSLSGTAIGNQPQHF
CDR3 DNA: TGTGCCAGCAGCTTGTCCGGGACTGCAATAGGCAATCAGCCCCAGCATTTT
clone size: NA
V gene: TRBV5-6
J gene: TRBJ1-5
D gene: NA

CDR3 protein: CASSLGEGLSDTQYF
CDR3 DNA: TGTGCCAGCAGCCTCGGGGAGGGCCTTTCGGATACGCAGTATTTT
clone size: few
V gene: TRBV11-2
J gene: TRBJ2-3
D gene: TRBD2

CDR3 protein: CASSIEGRWDTEAFF
CDR3 DNA: TGTGCCAGTAGTATAGAAGGACGGTGGGACACTGAAGCTTTCTTT
clone size: NA
V gene: TRBV19
J gene: TRBJ1-1
D gene: NA

CDR3 protein: CASSEGHSRTEAFF
CDR3 DNA: TGCGCCAGCAGCGAAGGACATAGTCGAACTGAAGCTTTCTTT
clone size: NA
V gene: TRBV4-3
J gene: TRBJ1-1
D gene: NA

CDR3 protein: CASSGLNSYEQYF
CDR3 DNA: TGTGCCAGCAGTGGACTGAACTCCTACGAGCAGTACTTC
clone size: NA
V gene: TRBV6-5
J gene: TRBJ2-7
D gene: NA

CDR3 protein: CASRIAGGPENEQFF
CDR3 DNA: TGTGCCAGCAGAATAGCGGGGGGGCCAGAGAATGAGCAGTTCTTC
clone size: few
V gene: TRBV7-2
J gene: TRBJ2-1
D gene: TRBD2

CDR3 protein: CASSVAVYYEQYF
CDR3 DNA: TGTGCCAGCAGTGTGGCAGTCTACTACGAGCAGTACTTC
clone size: few
V gene: TRBV2
J gene: TRBJ2-7
D gene: NA

CDR3 protein: CASSPYSGNTIYF
CDR3 DNA: TGTGCCAGTAGCCCCTACTCTGGAAACACCATATATTTT
clone size: NA
V gene: TRBV19
J gene: TRBJ1-3
D gene: NA

CDR3 protein: CASSTTETSGVLSDTQYF
CDR3 DNA: TGTGCCAGCAGCACAACCGAGACTAGCGGGGTATTGTCAGATACGCAGTATTTT
clone size: NA
V gene: TRBV7-8
J gene: TRBJ2-3
D gene: TRBD2

CDR3 protein: CASDSTSGGAFF
CDR3 DNA: TGTGCCTCGGACAGCACGTCAGGTGGAGCTTTCTTT
clone size: few
V gene: TRBV30
J gene: TRBJ1-1
D gene: NA

CDR3 protein: CSARTYTEAFF
CDR3 DNA: TGCAGTGCTAGAACGTACACTGAAGCTTTCTTT
clone size: NA
V gene: TRBV20-1
J gene: TRBJ1-1
D gene: NA

CDR3 protein: CSVPRGFPVGTEAFF
CDR3 DNA: TGCAGCGTGCCAAGGGGGTTTCCCGTGGGGACTGAAGCTTTCTTT
clone size: once
V gene: TRBV29-1
J gene: TRBJ1-1
D gene: NA

CDR3 protein: CAWSLAGTELFF
CDR3 DNA: TGTGCCTGGAGTTTAGCGGGGACGGAGCTGTTTTTT
clone size: once
V gene: TRBV30
J gene: TRBJ2-2
D gene: TRBD2

CDR3 protein: CSVERRDEYGYTF
CDR3 DNA: TGCAGCGTTGAGAGGAGGGACGAGTATGGCTACACCTTC
clone size: few
V gene: TRBV29-1
J gene: TRBJ1-2
D gene: NA

CDR3 protein: CASGGQGLETQYF
CDR3 DNA: TGTGCCAGCGGGGGACAGGGTCTAGAGACCCAGTACTTC
clone size: NA
V gene: TRBV6-5
J gene: TRBJ2-5
D gene: TRBD1

CDR3 protein: CASSQDQGGGSPLHF
CDR3 DNA: TGCGCCAGCAGCCAAGATCAGGGTGGGGGATCACCCCTCCACTTT
clone size: NA
V gene: TRBV4-1
J gene: TRBJ1-6
D gene: NA

CDR3 protein: CASSLWAGGVNTEAFF
CDR3 DNA: TGTGCCAGCAGTTTATGGGCAGGGGGCGTGAACACTGAAGCTTTCTTT
clone size: once
V gene: TRBV27
J gene: TRBJ1-1
D gene: TRBD1

CDR3 protein: CASRGTGGSDQPQHF
CDR3 DNA: TGTGCCAGCAGGGGGACAGGGGGAAGTGATCAGCCCCAGCATTTT
clone size: few
V gene: TRBV6-6
J gene: TRBJ1-5
D gene: TRBD1

CDR3 protein: CASSYSRGNTEAFF
CDR3 DNA: TGTGCCAGCAGTTACTCGCGAGGGAACACTGAAGCTTTCTTT
clone size: NA
V gene: TRBV6-5
J gene: TRBJ1-1
D gene: NA

CDR3 protein: CAWSDASGGATTGELFF
CDR3 DNA: TGTGCCTGGAGTGATGCTAGCGGGGGGGCCACCACCGGGGAGCTGTTTTTT
clone size: NA
V gene: TRBV30
J gene: TRBJ2-2
D gene: TRBD2

CDR3 protein: CASSPFSESTDTQYF
CDR3 DNA: TGTGCCAGCAGCCCCTTTAGCGAGAGCACAGATACGCAGTATTTT
clone size: NA
V gene: TRBV7-8
J gene: TRBJ2-3
D gene: NA

CDR3 protein: CASSLNSRTTYEQYF
CDR3 DNA: TGCGCCAGCAGCTTGAACTCTCGGACAACCTACGAGCAGTACTTC
clone size: NA
V gene: TRBV5-1
J gene: TRBJ2-7
D gene: NA

CDR3 protein: CATRPQGFYEQYF
CDR3 DNA: TGTGCCACCAGACCACAGGGTTTCTACGAGCAGTACTTC
clone size: few
V gene: TRBV15
J gene: TRBJ2-7
D gene: NA

CDR3 protein: CSVEMHTGELFF
CDR3 DNA: TGCAGCGTTGAAATGCACACCGGGGAGCTGTTTTTT
clone size: NA
V gene: TRBV29-1
J gene: TRBJ2-2
D gene: NA